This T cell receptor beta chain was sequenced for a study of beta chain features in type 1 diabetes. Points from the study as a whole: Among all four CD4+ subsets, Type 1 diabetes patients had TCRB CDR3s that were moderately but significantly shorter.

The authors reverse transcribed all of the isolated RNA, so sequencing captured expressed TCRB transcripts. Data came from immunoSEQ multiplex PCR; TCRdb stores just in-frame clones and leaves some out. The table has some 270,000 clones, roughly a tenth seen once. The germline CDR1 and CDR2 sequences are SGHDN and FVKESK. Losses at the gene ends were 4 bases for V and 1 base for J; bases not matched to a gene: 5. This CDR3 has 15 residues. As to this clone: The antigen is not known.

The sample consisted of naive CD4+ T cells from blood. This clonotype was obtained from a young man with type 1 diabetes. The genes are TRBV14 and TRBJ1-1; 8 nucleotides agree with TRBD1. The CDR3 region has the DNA TGTGCCAGCAGCCCAATCGGGACAGGGAACACTGAAGCTTTCTTT. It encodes CASSPIGTGNTEAFF. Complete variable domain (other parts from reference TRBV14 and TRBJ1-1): EAGVTQFPSHSVIEKGQTVTLRCDPISGHDNLYWYRRVMGKEIKFLLHFVKESKQDESGMPNNRFLAERTGGTYSTLKVQPAELEDSGVYFCASSPIGTGNTEAFFGQGTRLTVV.